These 24 T cell receptor beta chains were all obtained from the same sample, sequenced in a study of T cells in localized non-small cell lung cancer. Method: immunoSEQ multiplex PCR; TCRdb's copy keeps in-frame clones and lacks some. The profile shows approximately 83,000 clones, roughly 88% of them singletons. Sequencing was performed on PBMCs, taken before any cancer treatment. These receptors originate from a woman aged 40-75 years with stage II squamous cell lung carcinoma.

The V call is TRBV29-1, the J call TRBJ2-5; weak D call: TRBD2 (5 bases). Trimming cost V 7 bases and J 1 base, with 13 bases left between them. CDR3 length: 13 amino acids. Germline CDR1 SQVTM, CDR2 ANQGSEA. The CDR3 sequence: CSASPGSQETQYF. The CDR3, as DNA: TGCAGCGCTTCCCCGGGGTCCCAAGAGACCCAGTACTTC.

The chain links TRBV4-1 to TRBJ1-5; TRBD1 matches at 8 bases. This CDR3 comprises 14 residues. After removal of 4 bases from V and 6 bases from J, the junction contained 5 bases not matched to a gene. Germline-derived CDR1 and CDR2 are MGHRA and YSYEKL. CDR3 in amino acids: CASSPSGGGQPQHF. CDR3 in DNA: TGCGCCAGCAGCCCTTCAGGGGGCGGTCAGCCCCAGCATTTT.

CDR3 DNA: TGTGCCAGCAGTTACGCGGGGGCGAGGCAAGAGACCCAGTACTTC. This encodes CASSYAGARQETQYF. This chain connects TRBV6-5 to TRBJ2-5; a possible D gene is TRBD2 (7 bases). V shed 2 bases and J shed 2 bases, with 12 bases lying between them. The CDR3 spans 15 residues. CDR1 is MNHEY, CDR2 SVGAGI, per germline.

The chain recombines TRBV21-1 with TRBJ2-5; the table calls TRBD2, which could not be checked here. TRBV21-1 is marked as a pseudogene. The CDR3 extends over 15 amino acids. The CDR3 sequence is CASSKFRDRRETQYF. CDR3 coding DNA: TGTGCCAGCAGCAAATTCCGGGATCGGCGAGAGACCCAGTACTTC.

The chain uses TRBV15 and TRBJ1-1; D is ambiguous. The CDR3 has 15 amino acids. V lost 1 base and J 2 bases, leaving 11 bases between the germline ends. CDR1 is LNHNV, CDR2 YYDKDF, per germline (reference sequence). The CDR3 DNA reads TGTGCCACCAGCAGAGGGGCCCAACTCAACACTGAAGCTTTCTTT. This translates into CATSRGAQLNTEAFF.

The genes are TRBV10-3 and TRBJ2-2, with 12 nucleotides matching TRBD2. This CDR3 has 15 residues. V shed 4 bases, J shed 5 bases, and the junction held 2 bases outside the gene matches. CDR1 and CDR2 (germline): ENHRY, SYGVKD. As DNA, the CDR3 is TGTGCCATCAGTGGACTAGCGGGAGAGACCGGGGAGCTGTTTTTT. Amino acids: CAISGLAGETGELFF.

V usage is TRBV5-1 and J usage is TRBJ2-7; D is uncertain. V was clipped by 1 base and J by 0 bases, with 14 bases between them. The V gene's germline CDR1 is SGHRS and CDR2 YFSETQ. This CDR3 region has 16 residues. CDR3 DNA: TGCGCCAGCAGCTTGTACCCCCCCCTGCTCTCCTACGAGCAGTACTTC. As protein: CASSLYPPLLSYEQYF.

This chain uses TRBV19 with TRBJ1-1; 11 nucleotides align to TRBD1. This CDR3 is built from 16 residues. The germline CDR1 and CDR2 sequences are LNHDA and SQIVND (reference sequence). With 3 bases clipped from V and 5 bases from J, the junction kept 8 bases outside the gene matches. This chain's CDR3 is CASSMGTGGRNTEAFF. In DNA form, the CDR3 reads TGTGCCAGTAGTATGGGGACAGGGGGAAGGAATACTGAAGCTTTCTTT.

This chain uses TRBV14 with TRBJ1-3; the D gene is possibly TRBD1 (6 bases). With 4 bases removed from V and 0 bases from J, the gap between germline ends came to 19 bases. The germline V gene encodes CDR1 SGHDN and CDR2 FVKESK. The CDR3 spans 18 residues. The CDR3 loop reads CASSPSPTGPLSGNTIYF. In DNA form, the CDR3 reads TGTGCCAGCAGCCCCTCCCCGACAGGACCCCTCTCTGGAAACACCATATATTTT.

In regard to this clone: Germline is not matched at one junction end, which may reflect a read error. The J gene is TRBJ1-3, the V gene TRBV6-6; D is perhaps TRBD1 (6 bases). Germline V gene sequence: CDR1 MNHNY, CDR2 SVGAGI (reference sequence). This CDR3 is 14 amino acids long. The CDR3 region has the DNA TGTGCCAGCAAAGACAGGACTTCTGGAAACACCACATATTTT. The encoded protein is CASKDRTSGNTTYF.

As to this clone: Other DNA sequences within the sample encode an identical CDR3. V usage is TRBV5-6 and J usage is TRBJ1-4; no reliable D call. Germline V CDR1 and CDR2: SGHDT, YYEEEE. The CDR3 length is 12 residues. The V end was cut by 0 bases, the J end by 8 bases, with 5 bases between. CDR3 in amino acids: CASSLVGEKLFF. In DNA form, the CDR3 reads TGTGCCAGCAGCTTGGTAGGGGAAAAACTGTTTTTT.

The chain employs TRBV28 and TRBJ1-6; 7 positions agree with TRBD1. The CDR3 is 14 amino acids. Germline values: CDR1 MDHEN, CDR2 SYDVKM. V lost 6 bases to trimming and J lost 12 bases; unmatched junction nucleotides: 11. In DNA form, the CDR3 reads TGTGCCAGCAGACCATCCCCGGGACAGATACCCCTCCACTTT. This codes for CASRPSPGQIPLHF.

The rearrangement joins TRBV6-1 to TRBJ1-1, with a tentative D call TRBD1 (5 bases). The CDR3 sequence is 14 residues long. Trimming removed 7 bases from V and 2 bases from J, with 14 bases in between. In germline, CDR1 is MNHNS, CDR2 SASEGT. The CDR3 DNA reads as TGTGCCAGCACCCTCGCGGGACTTAACACTGAAGCTTTCTTT. This translates into CASTLAGLNTEAFF.

This chain uses TRBV19 with TRBJ1-2; D uncertain. The CDR3 is 12 residues long. V dropped 4 bases and J dropped 5 bases, with 8 bases sitting between them. Germline loops: CDR1 LNHDA, CDR2 SQIVND (reference sequence). The CDR3 DNA is TGTGCCAGTAGTAAAGGACTGTATGGCTACACCTTC. It yields the protein CASSKGLYGYTF. Looking up the rest from reference TRBV19 and TRBJ1-2 gives the full variable domain: DGGITQSPKYLFRKEGQNVTLSCEQNLNHDAMYWYRQDPGQGLRLIYYSQIVNDFQKGDIAEGYSVSREKKESFPLTVTSAQKNPTAFYLCASSKGLYGYTFGSGTRLTVV.

V usage is TRBV5-1 and J usage is TRBJ2-5, with D perhaps matching TRBD1 or TRBD2 (5 bases each). Germline V gene data show CDR1 as SGHRS and CDR2 as YFSETQ. V lost 1 base and J lost 3, with 16 bases in between. The length of the CDR3 is 16 residues. CDR3 DNA sequence: TGCGCCAGCAGCTTGATGACTTCTCGGGGCGAAGAGACCCAGTACTTC. Translating gives CASSLMTSRGEETQYF.

V gene TRBV6-1 combines with J gene TRBJ1-5; no reliable D call. Trimming took 8 bases from V and 6 from J, leaving 20 bases between them. Germline values: CDR1 MNHNS, CDR2 SASEGT. The CDR3 contains 15 residues. The CDR3 region is CASRSGFNIAQPQHF. The CDR3 nucleotides read TGTGCCAGCCGGTCGGGGTTCAATATCGCTCAGCCCCAGCATTTT.

V usage is TRBV5-1 and J usage is TRBJ2-3; no definite D call. Germline CDR1 is SGHRS and CDR2 is YFSETQ. This CDR3 contains 14 residues. The V end was cut by 0 bases, the J end by 4 bases, with 9 bases between. The CDR3 DNA follows: TGCGCCAGCAGCTTGGGATCGTGGGCAGATACGCAGTATTTT. Amino acid sequence: CASSLGSWADTQYF.

For this clone: Within the sample, other DNA sequences also encode this same CDR3. The chain uses TRBV18 and TRBJ2-7, with 9 bases that match TRBD1. CDR1 is KGHSH and CDR2 is LQKENI in the germline V gene. Unmatched junction bases numbered 4, after V lost 0 bases and J lost 4 bases. The CDR3 loop spans 15 amino acids. DNA for the CDR3: TGTGCCAGCTCACCACCGGACAGGGGATTATACGAGCAGTACTTC. This gives the protein CASSPPDRGLYEQYF.

The rearrangement joins TRBV2 to TRBJ1-1, with 9 bases matching TRBD1. The CDR3 runs to 15 residues. Germline CDR1 SNHLY, CDR2 FYNNEI. Trimming cost V 6 bases and J 4 bases; bases outside gene matches: 9. The chain's CDR3 is CASSLRGQGLTEAFF. CDR3 bases: TGTGCCAGCAGCCTCCGTGGACAGGGGCTCACTGAAGCTTTCTTT.

The chain has TRBV5-4 and TRBJ2-3; D is ambiguous. V was trimmed by 4 bases and J by 4 bases, leaving 16 bases between them. Germline-derived CDR1 and CDR2 are SGHNT and YYREEE (reference sequence). The CDR3 totals 15 residues. CDR3 DNA sequence: TGTGCCAGCAGCCACCCCAGGCGGCGCGCAGATACGCAGTATTTT. As protein: CASSHPRRRADTQYF.

V and J are TRBV7-2 and TRBJ2-5; D is unclear. Trimming removed 2 bases at V and 5 bases at J, with 6 bases between. Germline assignment: CDR1 SGHTA and CDR2 FQGNSA. This CDR3 is built from 12 residues. In DNA, the CDR3 is TGTGCCAGCAGCTTAACTGCGGAGACCCAGTACTTC. It yields the protein CASSLTAETQYF.

This clone showed up just once. This rearrangement joins TRBV19 to TRBJ1-1; 8 bases line up with TRBD1. V trimming: 5 bases; J trimming: 3 bases; junction bases outside the gene matches: 11. The germline V gene has CDR1 LNHDA and CDR2 SQIVND (reference sequence). The CDR3 totals 16 residues. This CDR3 is CASSHPKDRADTEAFF. CDR3 DNA: TGTGCCAGTAGTCACCCCAAGGACAGGGCAGACACTGAAGCTTTCTTT.

The chain couples TRBV29-1 to TRBJ2-7; 7 nucleotides align to TRBD2. Trimming at V came to 3 bases and at J to 7 bases, leaving 6 bases not matched to a gene. CDR3 size: 12 residues. Germline V gene data show CDR1 as SQVTM and CDR2 as ANQGSEA. CDR3 bases: TGCAGCGTTGATGGCGGGAGAGGAGAGCAGTACTTC. Amino acids: CSVDGGRGEQYF.

The rearrangement joins TRBV7-6 to TRBJ2-7; tentatively, D is TRBD1 (6 bases). Trimming removed 0 bases at V and 2 bases at J, with 14 bases between. Germline CDR1 is SGHVS and CDR2 is FNYEAQ. The CDR3 is 16 residues long. For the CDR3, the DNA is TGTGCCAGCAGCTTAGCGCCCTTGACAGGTACCTACGAGCAGTACTTC. Translated: CASSLAPLTGTYEQYF.